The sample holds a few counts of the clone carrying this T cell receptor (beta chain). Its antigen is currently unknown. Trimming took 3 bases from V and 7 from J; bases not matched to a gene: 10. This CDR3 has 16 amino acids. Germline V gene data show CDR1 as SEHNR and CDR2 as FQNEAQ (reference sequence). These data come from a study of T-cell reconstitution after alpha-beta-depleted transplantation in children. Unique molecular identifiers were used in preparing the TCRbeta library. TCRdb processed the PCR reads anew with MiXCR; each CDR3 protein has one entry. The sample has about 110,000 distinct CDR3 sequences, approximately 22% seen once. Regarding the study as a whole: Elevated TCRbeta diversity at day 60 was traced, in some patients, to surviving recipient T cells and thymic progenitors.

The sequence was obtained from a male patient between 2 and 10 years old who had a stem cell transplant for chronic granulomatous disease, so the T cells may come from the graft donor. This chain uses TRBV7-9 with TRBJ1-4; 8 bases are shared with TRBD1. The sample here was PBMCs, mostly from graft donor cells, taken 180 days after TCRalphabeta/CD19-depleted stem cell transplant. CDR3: CASSFPVGQESEKLFF. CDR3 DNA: TGTGCCAGCAGCTTCCCCGTGGGACAGGAGAGTGAAAAACTGTTTTTT. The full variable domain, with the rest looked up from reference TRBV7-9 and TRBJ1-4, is DTGVSQNPRHKITKRGQNVTFRCDPISEHNRLYWYRQTLGQGPEFLTYFQNEAQLEKSRLLSDRFSAERPKGSFSTLEIQRTEQGDSAMYLCASSFPVGQESEKLFFGSGTQLSVL.